This T cell receptor (beta chain) was documented in a study of blood T cell repertoires in COVID-19. This CDR3 is 15 amino acids long. Deletions cut 0 bases from V and 5 bases from J, with 8 bases between. Per the germline V gene, CDR1 is MRHNA and CDR2 is SNTAGT. The repertoire was sequenced with immunoSEQ multiplex PCR; TCRdb's copy has only in-frame clones and lacks some. The repertoire includes 300,000 to 350,000 clones, 85% to 90% of them detected once, and 3.5% to 4.5% sits in the top ten. The clonotype originates from a woman aged 18-29 years with acute COVID-19. Sequences were obtained from PBMCs or T cells enriched from blood (not recorded which). The chain links TRBV6-4 to TRBJ1-6; the D gene is possibly TRBD1 (5 bases). CDR3 in amino acids: CASSDSFRDNSPLHF. Written as DNA, the CDR3 is TGTGCCAGCAGTGACTCATTCAGGGATAATTCACCCCTCCACTTT.